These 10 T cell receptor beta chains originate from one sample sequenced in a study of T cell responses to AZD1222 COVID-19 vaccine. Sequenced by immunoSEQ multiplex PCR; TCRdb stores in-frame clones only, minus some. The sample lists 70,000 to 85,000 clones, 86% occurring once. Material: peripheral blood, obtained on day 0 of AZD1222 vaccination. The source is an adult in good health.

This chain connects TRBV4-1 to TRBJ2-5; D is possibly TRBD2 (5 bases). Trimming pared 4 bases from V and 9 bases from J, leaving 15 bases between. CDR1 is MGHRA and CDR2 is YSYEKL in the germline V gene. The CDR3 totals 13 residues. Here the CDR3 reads CASSRAGMVAQYF. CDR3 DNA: TGCGCCAGCAGCCGGGCCGGGATGGTCGCCCAGTACTTC.

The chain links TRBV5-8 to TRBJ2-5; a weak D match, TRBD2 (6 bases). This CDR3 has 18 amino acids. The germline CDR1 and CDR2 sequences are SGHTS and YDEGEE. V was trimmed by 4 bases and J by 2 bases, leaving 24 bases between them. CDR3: CASSTWTRRDSGQETQYF. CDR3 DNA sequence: TGTGCCAGCAGCACCTGGACGAGACGGGACTCGGGGCAAGAGACCCAGTACTTC.

CDR3 sequence reads: CASSQGEGSEETQYF. The CDR3 nucleotides are TGCGCCAGCAGCCAAGGGGAGGGATCGGAAGAGACCCAGTACTTC. The chain couples TRBV4-1 to TRBJ2-5; 7 bases are shared with TRBD2. There are 15 residues in the CDR3. The V gene end was trimmed by 1 base and the J gene end by 3 bases; junction bases not matched to a gene: 5. CDR1 and CDR2 (germline): MGHRA, YSYEKL.

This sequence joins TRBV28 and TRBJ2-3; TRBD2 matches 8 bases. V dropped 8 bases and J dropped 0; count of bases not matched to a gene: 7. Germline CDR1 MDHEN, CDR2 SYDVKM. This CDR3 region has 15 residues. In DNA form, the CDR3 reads TGTGCCAGCGGGGGGCGGGGGGCTAGCACAGATACGCAGTATTTT. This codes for CASGGRGASTDTQYF.

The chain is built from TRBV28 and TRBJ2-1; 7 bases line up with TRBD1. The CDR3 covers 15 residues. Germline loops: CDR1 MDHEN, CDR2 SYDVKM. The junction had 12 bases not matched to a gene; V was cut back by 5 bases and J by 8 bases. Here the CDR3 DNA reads TGTGCCAGCAGTACCACGACAGGGCGTTGGTATGAGCAGTTCTTC. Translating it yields CASSTTTGRWYEQFF.

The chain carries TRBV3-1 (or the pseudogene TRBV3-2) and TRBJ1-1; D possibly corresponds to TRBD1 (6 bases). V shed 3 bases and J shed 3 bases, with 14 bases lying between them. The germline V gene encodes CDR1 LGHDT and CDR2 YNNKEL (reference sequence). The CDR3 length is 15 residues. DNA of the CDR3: TGTGCCAGCAGCCAGGCAGGGGTAGGGGACACTGAAGCTTTCTTT. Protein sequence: CASSQAGVGDTEAFF.

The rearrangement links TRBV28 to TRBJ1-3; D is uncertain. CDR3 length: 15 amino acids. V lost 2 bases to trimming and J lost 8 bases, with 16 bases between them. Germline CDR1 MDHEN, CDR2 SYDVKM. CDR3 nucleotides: TGTGCCAGCAGTTTAAAGTCGGCCGCTGGGGACACCATATATTTT. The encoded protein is CASSLKSAAGDTIYF.

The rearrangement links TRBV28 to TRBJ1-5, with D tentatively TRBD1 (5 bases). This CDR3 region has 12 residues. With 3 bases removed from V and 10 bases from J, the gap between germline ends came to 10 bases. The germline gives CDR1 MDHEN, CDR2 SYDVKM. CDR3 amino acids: CASSLGRGPQHF. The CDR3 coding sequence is TGTGCCAGCAGTTTGGGGAGGGGACCCCAGCATTTT.

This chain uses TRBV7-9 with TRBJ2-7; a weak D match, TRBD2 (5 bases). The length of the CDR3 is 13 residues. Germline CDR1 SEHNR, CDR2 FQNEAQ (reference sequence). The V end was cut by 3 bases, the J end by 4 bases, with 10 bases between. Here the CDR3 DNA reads TGTGCCAGCAGCTTCACCACGGGGTACGAGCAGTACTTC. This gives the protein CASSFTTGYEQYF.

CDR3: CASSFDRVDEQFF. DNA of the CDR3: TGTGCCAGCTCCTTCGACAGGGTCGATGAGCAGTTCTTC. The chain is built from TRBV18 and TRBJ2-1, with 7 positions matching TRBD1. The CDR3 is 13 amino acids. With 6 bases clipped from V and 8 bases from J, the junction kept 7 bases outside the gene matches. Germline loops: CDR1 KGHSH, CDR2 LQKENI.